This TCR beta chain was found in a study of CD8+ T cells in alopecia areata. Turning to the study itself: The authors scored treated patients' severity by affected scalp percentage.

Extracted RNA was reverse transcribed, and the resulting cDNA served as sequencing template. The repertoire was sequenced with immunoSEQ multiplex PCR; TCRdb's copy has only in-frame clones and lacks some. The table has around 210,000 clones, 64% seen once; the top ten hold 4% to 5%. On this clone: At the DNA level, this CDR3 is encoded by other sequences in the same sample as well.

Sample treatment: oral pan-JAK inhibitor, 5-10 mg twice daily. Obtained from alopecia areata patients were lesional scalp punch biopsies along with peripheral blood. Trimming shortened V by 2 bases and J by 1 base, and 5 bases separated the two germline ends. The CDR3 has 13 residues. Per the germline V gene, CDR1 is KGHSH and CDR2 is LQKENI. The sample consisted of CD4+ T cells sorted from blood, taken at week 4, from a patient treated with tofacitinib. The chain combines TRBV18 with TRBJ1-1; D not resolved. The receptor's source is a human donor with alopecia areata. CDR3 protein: CASSPGRNTEAFF. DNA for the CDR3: TGTGCCAGCTCACCAGGGAGGAACACTGAAGCTTTCTTT.